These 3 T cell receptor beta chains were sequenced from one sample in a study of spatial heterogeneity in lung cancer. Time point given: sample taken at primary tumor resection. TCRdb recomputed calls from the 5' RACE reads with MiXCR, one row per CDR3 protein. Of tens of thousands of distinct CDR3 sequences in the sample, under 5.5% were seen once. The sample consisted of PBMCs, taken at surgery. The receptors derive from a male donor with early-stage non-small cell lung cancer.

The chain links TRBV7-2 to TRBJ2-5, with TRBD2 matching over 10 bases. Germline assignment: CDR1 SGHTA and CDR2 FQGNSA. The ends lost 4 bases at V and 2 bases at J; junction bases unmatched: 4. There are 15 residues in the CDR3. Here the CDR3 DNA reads TGTGCCAGCAGCTCACTAGCGGGACTACAAGAGACCCAGTACTTC. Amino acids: CASSSLAGLQETQYF.

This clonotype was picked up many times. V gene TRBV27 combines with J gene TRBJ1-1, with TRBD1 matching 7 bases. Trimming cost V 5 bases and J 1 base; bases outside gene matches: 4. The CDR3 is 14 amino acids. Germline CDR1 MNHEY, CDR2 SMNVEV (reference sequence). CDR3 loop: CASSPRTGNTEAFF. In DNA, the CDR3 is TGTGCCAGCAGTCCTCGGACAGGGAACACTGAAGCTTTCTTT.

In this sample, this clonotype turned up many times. The DNA for the CDR3 is TGCAGTGCTTACCTTACGGACAGCCGTTACTCTAATGAGCAGTTCTTC. Its protein is CSAYLTDSRYSNEQFF. The genes are TRBV20-1 and TRBJ2-1; a weak D match, TRBD1 (6 bases). The V end lost 5 bases, the J end lost 7 bases, and 24 bases lay between the germline ends. CDR1 is DFQATT, CDR2 SNEGSKA, per germline (reference sequence). The CDR3 covers 16 residues.